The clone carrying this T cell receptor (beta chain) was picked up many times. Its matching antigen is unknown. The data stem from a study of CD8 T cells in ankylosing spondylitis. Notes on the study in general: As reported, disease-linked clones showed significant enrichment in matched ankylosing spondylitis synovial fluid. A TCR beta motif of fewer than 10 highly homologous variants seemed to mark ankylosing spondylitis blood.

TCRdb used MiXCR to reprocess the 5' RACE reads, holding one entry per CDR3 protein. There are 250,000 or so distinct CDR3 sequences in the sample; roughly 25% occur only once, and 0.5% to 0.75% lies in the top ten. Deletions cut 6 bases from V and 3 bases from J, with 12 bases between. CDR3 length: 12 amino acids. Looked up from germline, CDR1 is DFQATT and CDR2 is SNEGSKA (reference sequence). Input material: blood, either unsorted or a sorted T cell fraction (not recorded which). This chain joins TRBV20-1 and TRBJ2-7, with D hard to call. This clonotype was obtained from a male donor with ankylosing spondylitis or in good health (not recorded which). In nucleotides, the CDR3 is TGCAGTGCGCAAGGCACGAGCTACGAGCAGTACTTC. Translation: CSAQGTSYEQYF.